The 27 T cell receptor beta chains below all came from one sample that was sequenced in a study of beta chain features in type 1 diabetes. Their recognized antigens are unknown. Study results and caveats: The study found moderately but significantly shorter TCRB CDR3s in all four CD4+ subsets of Type 1 diabetes patients.

Isolated RNA was reverse transcribed in full, so expressed TCRB transcripts were sequenced. This table comes from immunoSEQ multiplex PCR, and its TCRdb copy is limited to in-frame clones, with some not included. In the table there are some 660,000 clones, around 15% of which are singletons. The sequencing input was naive CD4+ T cells from blood. These receptors all come from a young man with type 1 diabetes.

The rearrangement joins TRBV5-4 to TRBJ2-5; a weak D match, TRBD1 (6 bases). CDR1 and CDR2 from the germline V gene are SGHNT and YYREEE (reference sequence). The CDR3 runs to 15 residues. Trimming cost V 6 bases and J 2 bases, with 17 bases left between them. The CDR3 loop reads CASNPTGNPQETQYF. The DNA for the CDR3 is TGTGCCAGCAACCCGACAGGAAACCCTCAAGAGACCCAGTACTTC.

The chain joins TRBV5-6 to TRBJ2-1, with a weak D call TRBD2 (6 bases). CDR3 length equals 14 residues. Germline values: CDR1 SGHDT, CDR2 YYEEEE. V was clipped by 2 bases and J by 4 bases, with 10 bases between them. CDR3 DNA: TGTGCCAGCAGCTTTGGAGGGCGGTACAATGAGCAGTTCTTC. It specifies CASSFGGRYNEQFF.

This clone was picked up a small number of times. V is TRBV7-2 and J is TRBJ2-7, with D perhaps TRBD2 (5 bases). Germline-derived CDR1 and CDR2 are SGHTA and FQGNSA. CDR3 length: 14 residues. With 5 bases removed from V and 3 bases from J, the gap between germline ends came to 14 bases. CDR3 sequence: CASSPLTGIYEQYF. In DNA, the CDR3 is TGTGCCAGCAGCCCCCTCACCGGGATCTACGAGCAGTACTTC.

V gene TRBV18 combines with J gene TRBJ2-7, with 7 bases lining up with TRBD1. This CDR3 contains 14 residues. The V gene's germline CDR1 is KGHSH and CDR2 LQKENI. V lost 5 bases, J lost 5 bases, and 9 bases stayed unmatched. The CDR3: CASSSDRVRNEQYF. Written as DNA, the CDR3 is TGTGCCAGCTCATCAGACAGGGTCAGGAACGAGCAGTACTTC.

The chain couples TRBV6-1 to TRBJ1-1, with 10 bases aligning to TRBD1. Germline V lookup: CDR1 MNHNS, CDR2 SASEGT. V was pared by 9 bases and J by 8 bases, with 15 bases of the junction left unmatched. CDR3 length: 15 residues. CDR3 in amino acids: CASPPNRDRGREAFF. CDR3 DNA: TGTGCCAGTCCCCCCAACCGGGACAGGGGTCGGGAAGCTTTCTTT.

The J gene is TRBJ2-2, the V gene TRBV30; 7 bases agree with TRBD2. From germline, CDR1 is GTSNPN and CDR2 SVGIG (reference sequence). This CDR3 has 14 amino acids. V was clipped by 3 bases and J by 7 bases; unmatched bases: 8. The CDR3 protein is CAWRRRERNGELFF. The DNA of the CDR3 is TGTGCCTGGAGGAGGCGGGAGAGGAACGGGGAGCTGTTTTTT. The full variable domain, completed using reference TRBV30 and TRBJ2-2, is SQTIHQWPATLVQPVGSPLSLECTVEGTSNPNLYWYRQAAGRGLQLLFYSVGIGQISSEVPQNLSASRPQDRQFILSSKKLLLSDSGFYLCAWRRRERNGELFFGEGSRLTVL.

A few counts support this clone. This chain joins TRBV29-1 and TRBJ2-7; weak D call: TRBD1 (6 bases). Germline V CDR1 and CDR2: SQVTM, ANQGSEA. With 4 bases removed from V and 0 bases from J, the gap between germline ends came to 10 bases. CDR3 size: 13 residues. CDR3 coding DNA: TGCAGCGTTGCAGACAGGAACTCCTACGAGCAGTACTTC. It is translated as CSVADRNSYEQYF.

The rearrangement uses TRBV6-6 and TRBJ2-5, with D maybe TRBD1 (7 bases). This CDR3 is 16 amino acids long. In germline, CDR1 is MNHNY, CDR2 SVGAGI (reference sequence). Trimming removed 2 bases at V and 4 bases at J, with 17 bases between. The CDR3 coding sequence is TGTGCCAGCAGTTACCAGGCAGGGGGGAGTTTAGAGACCCAGTACTTC. It translates to CASSYQAGGSLETQYF.

This clone came up a few times. This chain uses TRBV4-3 with TRBJ1-4, with D tentatively TRBD1 (5 bases). Trimming cost V 0 bases and J 8 bases, with 16 bases left between them. This CDR3 region has 16 residues. In germline, CDR1 is LGHNA, CDR2 YSLEER. CDR3 region: CASSQDKSAGWEKLFF. CDR3 bases: TGCGCCAGCAGCCAAGATAAGTCGGCAGGGTGGGAAAAACTGTTTTTT.

The J gene is TRBJ1-1, the V gene TRBV5-6; D is unresolved. Germline loops: CDR1 SGHDT, CDR2 YYEEEE. Deletions cut 0 bases from V and 1 base from J, with 16 bases between. This CDR3 has 17 residues. The DNA for the CDR3 is TGTGCCAGCAGCTTGGTTTTGAGTCAGAGGGCGAACACTGAAGCTTTCTTT. Its protein product is CASSLVLSQRANTEAFF.

V and J are TRBV5-1 and TRBJ2-7, with D perhaps matching TRBD1 (5 bases). CDR1 is SGHRS, CDR2 YFSETQ, per germline. The CDR3 runs 12 residues. V was shortened by 4 bases and J by 6 bases, with 11 bases between the two germline ends. This CDR3 reads CASSLTGREQYF. CDR3 DNA: TGCGCCAGCAGCCTTACAGGTCGCGAGCAGTACTTC.

The chain has TRBV7-2 and TRBJ1-4; D unresolved. The CDR3 has 14 amino acids. Trimming took 5 bases from V and 4 from J, leaving 11 bases between them. CDR1 is SGHTA and CDR2 is FQGNSA in the germline V gene. DNA of the CDR3: TGTGCCAGCAGCCCTAAGCCTAGTAATGAAAAACTGTTTTTT. Encoded protein: CASSPKPSNEKLFF. Full variable domain (missing parts from reference TRBV7-2 and TRBJ1-4): GAGVSQSPSNKVTEKGKDVELRCDPISGHTALYWYRQSLGQGLEFLIYFQGNSAPDKSGLPSDRFSAERTGGSVSTLTIQRTQQEDSAVYLCASSPKPSNEKLFFGSGTQLSVL.

The chain combines TRBV5-1 with TRBJ1-3; D is undetermined. CDR1 is SGHRS, CDR2 YFSETQ, per germline. The V end was cut by 0 bases, the J end by 3 bases, with 7 bases between. The CDR3 covers 14 residues. CDR3 sequence reads: CASSLGTGGNTIYF. For the CDR3, the DNA is TGCGCCAGCAGCTTGGGGACGGGTGGAAACACCATATATTTT.

J is TRBJ1-4 and V is TRBV7-2; 7 bases are a match to TRBD1. V shed 6 bases, J shed 4 bases, and the junction held 14 bases outside the gene matches. The germline CDR1 and CDR2 sequences are SGHTA and FQGNSA. CDR3 length: 17 amino acids. For the CDR3, the DNA is TGTGCCAGCAGGATTGGCCTTCGGACAGGCTATAATGAAAAACTGTTTTTT. Its protein product is CASRIGLRTGYNEKLFF.

V gene TRBV23-1 combines with J gene TRBJ1-5, with 8 bases identical to TRBD1. TRBV23-1 is an ORF, with its function uncertain. V lost 3 bases and J lost 4; bases outside the gene matches: 8. The CDR3 runs 16 residues. The CDR3 coding sequence is TGCGCCAGCAGTCAGCCCCGACAGGGGAGGAATCAGCCCCAGCATTTT. This encodes CASSQPRQGRNQPQHF.

The chain is built from TRBV5-1 and TRBJ2-1; D might be TRBD2 (5 bases). Germline V CDR1 and CDR2: SGHRS, YFSETQ. Between the trimmed V and J ends, which lost 2 bases and 3 bases, there was a span of 9 bases. The CDR3 runs to 14 residues. For the CDR3, the DNA is TGCGCCAGCAGCTTACCGGAGGACTACAATGAGCAGTTCTTC. Its protein is CASSLPEDYNEQFF.

Only a few counts were recorded for this clone. The chain is built from TRBV7-2 and TRBJ1-1, with D possibly TRBD1 on 5 matching bases. The CDR3 contains 13 residues. The V gene's germline CDR1 is SGHTA and CDR2 FQGNSA. V was clipped by 3 bases and J by 6 bases, with 11 bases between them. The CDR3 sequence is CASSFAGRPEAFF. CDR3 in DNA: TGTGCCAGCAGCTTTGCAGGGAGACCTGAAGCTTTCTTT.

The table lists this clone with a few counts. This chain joins TRBV23-1 and TRBJ2-1, with TRBD1 as a possible D gene (6 bases). TRBV23-1 is noted as an ORF with a role that remains uncertain. The V end lost 3 bases, the J end lost 5 bases, and 17 bases lay between the germline ends. The CDR3 is made up of 16 amino acids. The DNA for the CDR3 is TGCGCCAGCAGTCAGATAGCCAGGGGAAGGGACAATGAGCAGTTCTTC. Translated: CASSQIARGRDNEQFF.

In this sample, this clone turned up a few times. This chain joins TRBV6-1 and TRBJ1-2; D is uncertain. Trimming cost V 5 bases and J 4 bases, with 11 bases left between them. The germline V gene encodes CDR1 MNHNS and CDR2 SASEGT. The CDR3 is 13 amino acids. The CDR3 loop is CASSFGPGYGYTF. CDR3 bases: TGTGCCAGCAGTTTCGGGCCTGGCTATGGCTACACCTTC.

The V gene is TRBV7-9, the J gene TRBJ1-2; possible D gene TRBD1, 6 bases. The CDR3 has 15 residues. V dropped 5 bases and J dropped 5 bases, with 18 bases sitting between them. CDR1 and CDR2 (germline): SEHNR, FQNEAQ (reference sequence). CDR3 amino acids: CASSPSGGGIYGYTF. The CDR3, as DNA: TGTGCCAGCAGCCCCTCGGGCGGGGGCATTTATGGCTACACCTTC. Supplemented by reference TRBV7-9 and TRBJ1-2, the full variable domain reads DTGVSQNPRHKITKRGQNVTFRCDPISEHNRLYWYRQTLGQGPEFLTYFQNEAQLEKSRLLSDRFSAERPKGSFSTLEIQRTEQGDSAMYLCASSPSGGGIYGYTFGSGTRLTVV.

This clone was detected only a few times. The chain links TRBV29-1 to TRBJ2-1; the D is unclear. V lost 4 bases to trimming and J lost 1 base, with 11 bases between them. The CDR3 is made up of 14 amino acids. Looked up from germline, CDR1 is SQVTM and CDR2 is ANQGSEA. The CDR3 DNA reads TGCAGCGTTGCAAAGCTGTCTTCCTACAATGAGCAGTTCTTC. Translated, it gives CSVAKLSSYNEQFF.

This chain links TRBV7-2 with TRBJ2-3; tentatively, D is TRBD1 or TRBD2 (6 bases each). Germline V gene lookup returns CDR1 SGHTA and CDR2 FQGNSA. Trimming removed 1 base from V and 2 bases from J, with 13 bases in between. CDR3 length: 16 residues. The CDR3 reads CASSLVGGGHTDTQYF. The CDR3 DNA sequence: TGTGCCAGCAGCTTAGTAGGGGGAGGTCACACAGATACGCAGTATTTT.

Worth noting for this clone: Additional DNA sequences in this sample encode the identical CDR3. The V and J genes are TRBV30 and TRBJ2-2; D not resolved. This CDR3 is 13 amino acids long. The V gene lost 0 bases and the J gene lost 5 bases, with 7 bases spanning the gap. The germline gives CDR1 GTSNPN, CDR2 SVGIG (reference sequence). CDR3 loop: CAWSVLGTGELFF. In DNA form, the CDR3 reads TGTGCCTGGAGTGTGTTGGGGACCGGGGAGCTGTTTTTT.

The chain carries TRBV7-2 and TRBJ2-1; D is perhaps TRBD1 or TRBD2 (6 bases each). The ends were cut back, 5 bases at V and 3 bases at J, with 17 bases in the middle. Germline values: CDR1 SGHTA, CDR2 FQGNSA. The CDR3 is made up of 16 amino acids. CDR3 in amino acids: CASSALGGPGYNEQFF. The CDR3, as DNA: TGTGCCAGCAGCGCGCTGGGGGGCCCGGGCTACAATGAGCAGTTCTTC.

The table lists this clone with a few counts. The J gene is TRBJ2-1, the V gene TRBV29-1; D is ambiguous. Germline-derived CDR1 and CDR2 are SQVTM and ANQGSEA. Trimming cost V 3 bases and J 3 bases, with 12 bases left between them. This CDR3 spans 14 amino acids. DNA of the CDR3: TGCAGCGTTGATCCAGACCAAAGCTACAATGAGCAGTTCTTC. The encoded protein is CSVDPDQSYNEQFF.

This clone was counted many times. The V call is TRBV10-3, the J call TRBJ1-5; D call uncertain. The ends were cut back, 1 base at V and 4 bases at J, with 2 bases in the middle. In germline, CDR1 is ENHRY, CDR2 SYGVKD. This CDR3 contains 12 residues. The CDR3 reads CAISELNQPQHF. In DNA form, the CDR3 reads TGTGCCATCAGTGAGTTGAATCAGCCCCAGCATTTT.

The V and J genes are TRBV5-1 and TRBJ2-4; D is undetermined. V gave up 0 bases and J gave up 2 bases, with 6 bases separating them. The CDR3 runs to 14 residues. Germline CDR1 and CDR2: SGHRS and YFSETQ. The CDR3 protein is CASSLESSKNIQYF. CDR3 DNA sequence: TGCGCCAGCAGCTTGGAATCATCCAAAAACATTCAGTACTTC.